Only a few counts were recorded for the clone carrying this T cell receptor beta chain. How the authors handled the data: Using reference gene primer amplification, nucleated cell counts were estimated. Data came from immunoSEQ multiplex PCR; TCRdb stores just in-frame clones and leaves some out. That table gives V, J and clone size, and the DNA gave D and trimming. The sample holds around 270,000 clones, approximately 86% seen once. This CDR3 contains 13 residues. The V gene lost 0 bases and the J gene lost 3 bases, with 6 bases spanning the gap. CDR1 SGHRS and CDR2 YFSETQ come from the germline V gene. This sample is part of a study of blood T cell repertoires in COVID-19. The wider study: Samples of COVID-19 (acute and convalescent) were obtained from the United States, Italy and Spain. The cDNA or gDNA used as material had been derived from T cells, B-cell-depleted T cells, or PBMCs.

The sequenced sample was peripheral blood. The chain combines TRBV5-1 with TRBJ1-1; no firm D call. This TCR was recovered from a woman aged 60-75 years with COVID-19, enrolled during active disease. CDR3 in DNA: TGCGCCAGCAGCTTGGAAATCGACACTGAAGCTTTCTTT. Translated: CASSLEIDTEAFF. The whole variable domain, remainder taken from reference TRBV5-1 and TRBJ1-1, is KAGVTQTPRYLIKTRGQQVTLSCSPISGHRSVSWYQQTPGQGLQFLFEYFSETQRNKGNFPGRFSGRQFSNSRSEMNVSTLELGDSALYLCASSLEIDTEAFFGQGTRLTVV.